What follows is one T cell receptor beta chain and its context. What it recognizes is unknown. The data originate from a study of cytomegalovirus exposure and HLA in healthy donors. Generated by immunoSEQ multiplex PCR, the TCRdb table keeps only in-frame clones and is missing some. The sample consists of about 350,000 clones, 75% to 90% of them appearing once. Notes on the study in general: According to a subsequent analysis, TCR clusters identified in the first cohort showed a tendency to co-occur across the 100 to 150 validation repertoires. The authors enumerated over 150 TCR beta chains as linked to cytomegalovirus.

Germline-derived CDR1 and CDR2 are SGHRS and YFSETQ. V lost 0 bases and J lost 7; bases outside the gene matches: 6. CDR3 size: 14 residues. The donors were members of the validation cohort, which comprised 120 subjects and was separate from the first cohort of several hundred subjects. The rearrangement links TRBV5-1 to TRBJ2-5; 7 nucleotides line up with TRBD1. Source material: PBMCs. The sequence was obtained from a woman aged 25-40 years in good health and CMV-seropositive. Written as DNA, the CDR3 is TGCGCCAGCAGCTTGGGAACAGGGGAAGGGACCCAGTACTTC. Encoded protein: CASSLGTGEGTQYF.